This is a list of T cell receptor beta chains from one sample in a study of T cell repertoires in cytomegalovirus infection. Each CDR3 protein is one row after TCRdb ran MiXCR on the reads. The sample has roughly 760,000 distinct CDR3 sequences, 35% to 45% seen once; the top ten hold around 3%. The sample taken for sequencing was PBMCs. The origin of the receptors is a human donor in good health (CMV status not recorded). Some clones in this sample may be carry-over from other donors' samples. The conserved cysteine and the conserved F or W are not part of the CDR3 here.

CDR3 protein: SANSGTSGVETQY; J gene: TRBJ2-5; V gene: TRBV20-1
CDR3 protein: ASSLEGSSPLH; J gene: TRBJ1-6; V gene: TRBV7-2
CDR3 protein: ASRPGTGDYEQY; J gene: TRBJ2-7; V gene: TRBV6-1
CDR3 protein: SAPIFLQVPYEQY; J gene: TRBJ2-7; V gene: TRBV20-1
CDR3 protein: ASSETGSGTQY; J gene: TRBJ2-5; V gene: TRBV5-1
CDR3 protein: SAIDRRSSYEQY; J gene: TRBJ2-7; V gene: TRBV20-1
CDR3 protein: ASRPSGQETQY; J gene: TRBJ2-5; V gene: TRBV28
CDR3 protein: ASSQGLDLYEQY; J gene: TRBJ2-7; V gene: TRBV7-3
CDR3 protein: ASSEAMGLAKNIQY; J gene: TRBJ2-4; V gene: TRBV2
CDR3 protein: ASSETGGPLEQY; J gene: TRBJ2-7; V gene: TRBV6-6
CDR3 protein: ASSIGRSGGQPQH; J gene: TRBJ1-5; V gene: TRBV19
CDR3 protein: ASSLPPFGNTIY; J gene: TRBJ1-3; V gene: TRBV28
CDR3 protein: ASSLARSNEQF; J gene: TRBJ2-1; V gene: TRBV7-2
CDR3 protein: SVPGQASADSGANVLT; J gene: TRBJ2-6; V gene: TRBV20-1
CDR3 protein: ASSQEGEGANYGYT; J gene: TRBJ1-2; V gene: TRBV3-1
CDR3 protein: ASSADSYNEQF; J gene: TRBJ2-1; V gene: TRBV19
CDR3 protein: ASKTATISLGANVLT; J gene: TRBJ2-6; V gene: TRBV19
CDR3 protein: ASSINRQETQY; J gene: TRBJ2-5; V gene: TRBV19
CDR3 protein: ASSSRDRMNTEAF; J gene: TRBJ1-1; V gene: TRBV7-8
CDR3 protein: ASSSLRDLASSYNEQF; J gene: TRBJ2-1; V gene: TRBV12-3/TRBV12-4
CDR3 protein: ATGEGGSPLH; J gene: TRBJ1-6; V gene: TRBV7-2
CDR3 protein: ASSFDLSGTQY; J gene: TRBJ2-3; V gene: TRBV12-3/TRBV12-4
CDR3 protein: ASSLPDRTNYGYT; J gene: TRBJ1-2; V gene: TRBV5-1
CDR3 protein: ASSLDMRGTGELF; J gene: TRBJ2-2; V gene: TRBV7-3
CDR3 protein: ASSFSGGGRETQY; J gene: TRBJ2-5; V gene: TRBV5-5
CDR3 protein: ASSLVYTDWTYEQY; J gene: TRBJ2-7; V gene: TRBV7-6
CDR3 protein: ASRQGGLAKNIQY; J gene: TRBJ2-4; V gene: TRBV6-1
CDR3 protein: ASSFPTSSGETQY; J gene: TRBJ2-5; V gene: TRBV12-3/TRBV12-4
CDR3 protein: ASSLGQGSYEPY; J gene: TRBJ2-7; V gene: TRBV7-6
CDR3 protein: ASSLGVAGSGEQF; J gene: TRBJ2-1; V gene: TRBV11-2
CDR3 protein: ASSLRLGPTITDTQY; J gene: TRBJ2-3; V gene: TRBV28
CDR3 protein: ASTQGGHPPYNEQF; J gene: TRBJ2-1; V gene: TRBV7-9
CDR3 protein: ASSQDSIGTEAF; J gene: TRBJ1-1; V gene: TRBV7-2
CDR3 protein: ASSSRQGQTEAF; J gene: TRBJ1-1; V gene: TRBV7-9
CDR3 protein: ASILGASGELF; J gene: TRBJ2-2; V gene: TRBV28
CDR3 protein: ASSRTRSEPQH; J gene: TRBJ1-5; V gene: TRBV28
CDR3 protein: ASSPWGQGYGYT; J gene: TRBJ1-2; V gene: TRBV7-2
CDR3 protein: ASSLMDRTDTQY; J gene: TRBJ2-3; V gene: TRBV5-1
CDR3 protein: ASSGGATNTEAF; J gene: TRBJ1-1; V gene: TRBV12-3/TRBV12-4
CDR3 protein: ASRNGTSNQPQH; J gene: TRBJ1-5; V gene: TRBV12-3/TRBV12-4
CDR3 protein: ASSLRFGERAF; J gene: TRBJ1-1; V gene: TRBV28
CDR3 protein: SARGEREVATGELF; J gene: TRBJ2-2; V gene: TRBV20-1